This entry lists 11 T cell receptor beta chains sequenced from one sample in a study of OX40 agonist ivuxolimab in advanced cancers. Clones were sequenced by immunoSEQ multiplex PCR, and TCRdb holds only the in-frame ones, with some missing. This sample has around 100,000 clones; around 91% occur once, and the top ten carry 0.15% to 0.2%. The sequences come from CD4+ or CD8+ T cells sorted from blood, collected in a trial of the OX40 agonist ivuxolimab. These TCRs come from an adult with an advanced solid tumor such as melanoma, head and neck, liver or kidney cancer.

This clone has only a few counts. V gene TRBV19 combines with J gene TRBJ2-2; possibly TRBD1 for D (5 bases). The V and J ends lost 7 bases and 5 bases respectively, with 14 bases between them. CDR1 is LNHDA and CDR2 is SQIVND in the germline V gene (reference sequence). CDR3 size: 14 residues. In DNA form, the CDR3 reads TGTGCCAGTAACCACAGGAGAGGAACCGGGGAGCTGTTTTTT. Translating it yields CASNHRRGTGELFF. Full variable domain (outside the CDR3, taken from reference TRBV19 and TRBJ2-2): DGGITQSPKYLFRKEGQNVTLSCEQNLNHDAMYWYRQDPGQGLRLIYYSQIVNDFQKGDIAEGYSVSREKKESFPLTVTSAQKNPTAFYLCASNHRRGTGELFFGEGSRLTVL.

The V gene is TRBV15, the J gene TRBJ2-1, with 11 positions matching TRBD2. This CDR3 comprises 15 residues. CDR1 and CDR2 (germline): LNHNV, YYDKDF (reference sequence). The trim removed 2 bases at V and 7 bases at J, leaving 4 bases unmatched. CDR3 in amino acids: CATSRLAGGWNEQFF. CDR3 nucleotides: TGTGCCACCAGCAGACTAGCGGGAGGTTGGAATGAGCAGTTCTTC.

This clone has just one count. The rearrangement joins TRBV5-6 to TRBJ1-2, with D possibly matching TRBD1 (5 bases). Trimming left V 3 bases short and J 4 bases short, with 13 bases between. The CDR3 covers 14 residues. Germline values: CDR1 SGHDT, CDR2 YYEEEE. The CDR3 region has the DNA TGTGCCAGCAGCTCCGCGGGACCCAGCTATGGCTACACCTTC. Its protein is CASSSAGPSYGYTF.

This chain joins TRBV9 and TRBJ1-1; D not resolved. Trimming stripped 4 bases from V and 2 bases from J, with 12 bases between. The germline CDR1 and CDR2 sequences are SGDLS and YYNGEE. This CDR3 is built from 14 residues. The chain's CDR3 is CASSLDFGNTEAFF. In DNA form, the CDR3 reads TGTGCCAGCAGCCTAGACTTCGGCAACACTGAAGCTTTCTTT.

The chain carries TRBV25-1 and TRBJ2-5, with a possible D match to TRBD1 (7 bases). CDR1 is MGHDK and CDR2 is SYGVNS in the germline V gene. This CDR3 spans 15 amino acids. Trimming removed 3 bases from V and 4 bases from J, with 15 bases in between. The CDR3: CASSELGGGGETQYF. The CDR3 bases are TGTGCCAGCAGTGAGCTAGGAGGGGGCGGAGAGACCCAGTACTTC. The full variable domain, completed using reference TRBV25-1 and TRBJ2-5, is EADIYQTPRYLVIGTGKKITLECSQTMGHDKMYWYQQDPGMELHLIHYSYGVNSTEKGDLSSESTVSRIRTEHFPLTLESARPSHTSQYLCASSELGGGGETQYFGPGTRLLVL.

The gene calls are TRBV7-2 and TRBJ2-1; D ambiguous. The germline V and J ends were trimmed by 2 bases and 10 bases, with 12 bases remaining between them. Germline V gives CDR1 SGHTA, CDR2 FQGNSA. The CDR3 extends over 13 amino acids. The CDR3: CASSLMADGEQFF. CDR3 nucleotide sequence: TGTGCCAGCAGCTTAATGGCGGATGGGGAGCAGTTCTTC.

The V and J genes are TRBV19 and TRBJ2-5; 11 nucleotides match TRBD2. V lost 2 bases to trimming and J lost 5 bases; unmatched junction nucleotides: 7. Germline CDR1 is LNHDA and CDR2 is SQIVND (reference sequence). CDR3 length equals 16 residues. The CDR3 region has the DNA TGTGCCAGTAGTATACTAGCGGGAGGACTGAAGGAGACCCAGTACTTC. Protein: CASSILAGGLKETQYF.

The chain carries TRBV7-6 and TRBJ1-5; 11 bases align to TRBD1. This CDR3 has 19 amino acids. V shed 3 bases, J shed 0 bases, and the junction held 10 bases outside the gene matches. In germline, CDR1 is SGHVS, CDR2 FNYEAQ. The CDR3 bases are TGTGCCAGCAGCTTGACTCCGGGACAGGGGGTGAATAGCAATCAGCCCCAGCATTTT. Translation: CASSLTPGQGVNSNQPQHF.

The chain has TRBV19 and TRBJ1-5; 10 nucleotides align to TRBD1. The CDR3 covers 16 residues. J lost 4 bases, V lost 3 bases, and 6 bases had no gene match. The germline V gene encodes CDR1 LNHDA and CDR2 SQIVND (reference sequence). The CDR3: CASSILAGQGNQPQHF. Here the CDR3 DNA reads TGTGCCAGTAGTATCCTGGCGGGACAGGGGAATCAGCCCCAGCATTTT.

This sequence joins TRBV9 and TRBJ1-2, with TRBD1 identical over 9 bases. The CDR3 has 16 amino acids. Germline V gene lookup returns CDR1 SGDLS and CDR2 YYNGEE. J lost 6 bases, V lost 2 bases, and 11 bases had no gene match. CDR3 protein: CASSVRQGVGADGYTF. CDR3 bases: TGTGCCAGCAGCGTTAGACAGGGGGTTGGTGCGGATGGCTACACCTTC.

The rearrangement joins TRBV6-5 to TRBJ2-2; D uncertain. Looked up from germline, CDR1 is MNHEY and CDR2 is SVGAGI. The CDR3 spans 14 residues. The V end was cut by 4 bases, the J end by 2 bases, with 8 bases between. The DNA of the CDR3 is TGTGCCAGCAGTTGGCAGGAAAACACCGGGGAGCTGTTTTTT. Translation gives CASSWQENTGELFF.